These 16 T cell receptor beta chains were all obtained from the same sample, sequenced in a study of shared clonotypes between healthy human individuals (TCRdb year 2020). Library construction relied on the immunoSEQ multiplex PCR assay. This is the immuneACCESS table as TCRdb keeps it, with only in-frame sequences that have V and J called. A part of the clones is gone; compared with another copy, unresolved V genes explain less than half, and the rest is unexplained. The sample has about 2.3 million clones on record, approximately 93% of them singletons. The ten largest clones take up about 0.41% of the sample. Material: naive CD4+ T cells from PBMCs. The meaning of the sample's cell subset or site label: CD45RA+ positively selected. These receptor sequences come from a man younger than 30 in good health. Some clones in this sample may be carry-over from other donors' samples.

This clone was recorded once. The chain employs TRBV6-1 and TRBJ2-4, with D possibly TRBD2 on 5 matching bases. The CDR3 has 13 amino acids. Germline CDR1 MNHNS, CDR2 SASEGT. V dropped 6 bases and J dropped 5 bases, with 11 bases sitting between them. CDR3 coding DNA: TGTGCCAGCAGGATTAGCGTGGAAAACATTCAGTACTTC. Translation gives CASRISVENIQYF.

J is TRBJ2-3 and V is TRBV13; D may match TRBD1 or TRBD2 (5 bases each). The ends were cut back, 7 bases at V and 0 bases at J, with 17 bases in the middle. The germline V gene encodes CDR1 PRHDT and CDR2 FYEKMQ (reference sequence). The CDR3 spans 16 residues. Here the CDR3 DNA reads TGTGCCAGCACCCGGCCCGGGACCACTAGCACAGATACGCAGTATTTT. Translation gives CASTRPGTTSTDTQYF.

Regarding this clone: This same CDR3 is encoded by further DNA sequences in the sample. V gene TRBV7-2 combines with J gene TRBJ1-5, with 8 bases that match TRBD1. Germline V gene data show CDR1 as SGHTA and CDR2 as FQGNSA. The V and J ends lost 5 bases and 7 bases, in that order; junction bases with no gene match: 4. The CDR3 spans 13 residues. CDR3 in DNA: TGTGCCAGCAGCCCCGGACAGGGCCAGCCCCAGCATTTT. This sequence encodes CASSPGQGQPQHF. The entire variable domain, with the rest obtained from reference TRBV7-2 and TRBJ1-5, is as follows: GAGVSQSPSNKVTEKGKDVELRCDPISGHTALYWYRQSLGQGLEFLIYFQGNSAPDKSGLPSDRFSAERTGGSVSTLTIQRTQQEDSAVYLCASSPGQGQPQHFGDGTRLSIL.

This chain links TRBV27 with TRBJ2-6; unclear D gene. This CDR3 contains 15 residues. Trimming stripped 5 bases from V and 3 bases from J, with 11 bases between. Germline CDR1 MNHEY, CDR2 SMNVEV (reference sequence). In DNA form, the CDR3 reads TGTGCCAGCAGTCCCCTCTGGGTTGGGGCCAACGTCCTGACTTTC. Its protein is CASSPLWVGANVLTF. The entire variable domain, with the rest obtained from reference TRBV27 and TRBJ2-6, is as follows: EAQVTQNPRYLITVTGKKLTVTCSQNMNHEYMSWYRQDPGLGLRQIYYSMNVEVTDKGDVPEGYKVSRKEKRNFPLILESPSPNQTSLYFCASSPLWVGANVLTFGAGSRLTVL.

The chain uses TRBV4-1 and TRBJ1-4, with a possible D match to TRBD1 (5 bases). V lost 1 base and J 8 bases, leaving 14 bases between the germline ends. The CDR3 has 15 residues. Germline V lookup: CDR1 MGHRA, CDR2 YSYEKL. The CDR3 DNA sequence: TGCGCCAGCAGCCAAGTTTCGGCAGGGTACGAAAAACTGTTTTTT. Translation gives CASSQVSAGYEKLFF.

The CDR3 nucleotides read TGTGCCAGCAGGACCAGACAGAACACAGATACGCAGTATTTT. As protein: CASRTRQNTDTQYF. V gene TRBV28 combines with J gene TRBJ2-3; the D gene is possibly TRBD1 (5 bases). CDR1 and CDR2 (germline): MDHEN, SYDVKM. The CDR3 totals 14 residues. V was cut by 6 bases and J by 2 bases, with 12 bases left in between.

V usage is TRBV7-8 and J usage is TRBJ1-5, with D tentatively TRBD1 (5 bases). CDR3 length equals 17 residues. Per germline, CDR1 SGHVS and CDR2 FQNEAQ. V was clipped by 2 bases and J by 3 bases, with 17 bases between them. The CDR3 region has the DNA TGTGCCAGCAGCTTAAAGCCGCACGGACAAACCAATCAGCCCCAGCATTTT. As protein: CASSLKPHGQTNQPQHF. Supplemented by reference TRBV7-8 and TRBJ1-5, the full variable domain reads GAGVSQSPRYKVAKRGQDVALRCDPISGHVSLFWYQQALGQGPEFLTYFQNEAQLDKSGLPSDRFFAERPEGSVSTLKIQRTQQEDSAVYLCASSLKPHGQTNQPQHFGDGTRLSIL.

J is TRBJ1-1 and V is TRBV6-5, with D uncertain. From germline, CDR1 is MNHEY and CDR2 SVGAGI. The CDR3 has 13 residues. V lost 0 bases and J 5 bases, leaving 7 bases between the germline ends. In nucleotides, the CDR3 is TGTGCCAGCAGTTACTCTAGACGGACTGAAGCTTTCTTT. Protein product: CASSYSRRTEAFF.

J is TRBJ2-7 and V is TRBV27; 10 bases map to TRBD1. The J segment lost 2 bases and the V segment lost 1 base, leaving 5 bases of the junction unmatched. This CDR3 contains 16 residues. Looked up from germline, CDR1 is MNHEY and CDR2 is SMNVEV (reference sequence). This chain's CDR3 is CASSLFGTGDPYEQYF. DNA for the CDR3: TGTGCCAGCAGTTTATTTGGGACAGGGGATCCCTACGAGCAGTACTTC.

The rearrangement uses TRBV2 and TRBJ1-4, with D tentatively TRBD1 (5 bases). V lost 2 bases to trimming and J lost 8 bases, with 9 bases between them. Germline-derived CDR1 and CDR2 are SNHLY and FYNNEI. This CDR3 has 13 amino acids. CDR3 nucleotides: TGTGCCAGCAGTGAATCCGCAGGGGAAAAACTGTTTTTT. Protein: CASSESAGEKLFF.

The chain is built from TRBV28 and TRBJ2-1; TRBD1 is a possible D gene (5 bases). Germline V CDR1 and CDR2: MDHEN, SYDVKM. Trimming pared 3 bases from V and 2 bases from J, leaving 11 bases between. This CDR3 has 15 residues. In nucleotides, the CDR3 is TGTGCCAGCAGTTTGGTCGGACAACCCTACAATGAGCAGTTCTTC. Translated: CASSLVGQPYNEQFF.

The chain employs TRBV4-1 and TRBJ2-7; D possibly uses TRBD1 or TRBD2 (5 bases each). From germline, CDR1 is MGHRA and CDR2 YSYEKL. CDR3 length: 15 amino acids. V shed 6 bases and J shed 4 bases, with 19 bases lying between them. CDR3 bases: TGCGCCAGCAGACGGGACGGGACGGGTATTTACGAGCAGTACTTC. Amino acids: CASRRDGTGIYEQYF.

The chain recombines TRBV6-1 with TRBJ2-3; D is unclear. Trimming removed 6 bases from V and 5 bases from J, with 6 bases in between. The CDR3 totals 11 residues. The germline V gene encodes CDR1 MNHNS and CDR2 SASEGT. The CDR3 DNA sequence: TGTGCCAGCAGGCTGGAAGATACGCAGTATTTT. The encoded protein is CASRLEDTQYF.

This clone appeared once. This CDR3 is also generated by other DNA sequences in the sample. The chain couples TRBV7-2 to TRBJ1-5; no reliable D call. The V end lost 5 bases, the J end lost 7 bases, and 12 bases lay between the germline ends. CDR1 and CDR2 (germline): SGHTA, FQGNSA. The CDR3 sequence is 13 residues long. The CDR3 spells CASSLGGGQPQHF. The CDR3 DNA is TGTGCCAGCAGCCTGGGAGGAGGGCAGCCCCAGCATTTT. The full variable domain, with the rest looked up from reference TRBV7-2 and TRBJ1-5, is GAGVSQSPSNKVTEKGKDVELRCDPISGHTALYWYRQSLGQGLEFLIYFQGNSAPDKSGLPSDRFSAERTGGSVSTLTIQRTQQEDSAVYLCASSLGGGQPQHFGDGTRLSIL.

The chain links TRBV27 to TRBJ2-3; tentative D call: TRBD1 (6 bases). The CDR3 is 13 residues long. CDR1 is MNHEY, CDR2 SMNVEV, per germline (reference sequence). Trimming removed 6 bases from V and 3 bases from J, with 10 bases in between. CDR3 amino acids: CASSWGPTDTQYF. The CDR3 DNA reads TGTGCCAGCAGCTGGGGGCCGACAGATACGCAGTATTTT.

CDR3 DNA sequence: TGCAGCGTTGAGATGGTTAGGGGGGGGCCGGCCGGTAGCTATGGCTACACCTTC. Translating gives CSVEMVRGGPAGSYGYTF. The chain recombines TRBV29-1 with TRBJ1-2, with a weak D call TRBD1 (6 bases). Germline CDR1 reads SQVTM; CDR2 reads ANQGSEA. Trimming cost V 3 bases and J 4 bases, with 27 bases left between them. CDR3 length equals 18 residues.